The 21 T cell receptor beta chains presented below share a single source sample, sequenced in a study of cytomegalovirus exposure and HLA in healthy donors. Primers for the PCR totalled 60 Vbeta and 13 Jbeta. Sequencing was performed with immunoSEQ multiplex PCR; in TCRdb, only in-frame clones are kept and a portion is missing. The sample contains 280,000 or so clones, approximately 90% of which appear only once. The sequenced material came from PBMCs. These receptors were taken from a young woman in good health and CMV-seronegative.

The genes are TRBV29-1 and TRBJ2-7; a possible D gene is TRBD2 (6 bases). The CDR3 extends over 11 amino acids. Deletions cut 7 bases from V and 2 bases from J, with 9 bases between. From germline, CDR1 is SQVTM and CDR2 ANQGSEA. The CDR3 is CSAGSAYEQYF. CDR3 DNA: TGCAGCGCCGGGAGCGCCTACGAGCAGTACTTC.

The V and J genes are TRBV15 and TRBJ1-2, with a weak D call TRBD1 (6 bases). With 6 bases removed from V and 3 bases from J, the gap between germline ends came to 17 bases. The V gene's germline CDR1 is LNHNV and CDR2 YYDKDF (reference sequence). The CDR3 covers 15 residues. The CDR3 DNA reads TGTGCCACCAGGATGTCCGACAGGAATTACTATGGCTACACCTTC. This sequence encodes CATRMSDRNYYGYTF.

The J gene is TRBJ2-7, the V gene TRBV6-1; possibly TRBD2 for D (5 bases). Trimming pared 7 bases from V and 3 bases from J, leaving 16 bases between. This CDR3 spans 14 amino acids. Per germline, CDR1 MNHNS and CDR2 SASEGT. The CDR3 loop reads CASTEERRLYEQYF. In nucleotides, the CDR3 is TGTGCCAGCACGGAGGAGAGGCGGCTCTACGAGCAGTACTTC.

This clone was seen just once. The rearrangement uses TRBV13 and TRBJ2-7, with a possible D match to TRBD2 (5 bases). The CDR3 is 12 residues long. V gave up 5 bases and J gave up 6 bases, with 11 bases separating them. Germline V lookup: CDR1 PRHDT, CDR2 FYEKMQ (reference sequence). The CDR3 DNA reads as TGTGCCAGCAGCGCGGACTGGCGCGAGCAGTACTTC. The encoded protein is CASSADWREQYF.

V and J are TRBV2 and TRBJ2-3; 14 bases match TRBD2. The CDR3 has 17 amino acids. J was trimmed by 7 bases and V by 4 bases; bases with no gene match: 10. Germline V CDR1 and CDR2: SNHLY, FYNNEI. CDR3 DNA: TGTGCCAGCAGTGGCTTCACCGGGACTAGCGGGGGAAATACGCAGTATTTT. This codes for CASSGFTGTSGGNTQYF.

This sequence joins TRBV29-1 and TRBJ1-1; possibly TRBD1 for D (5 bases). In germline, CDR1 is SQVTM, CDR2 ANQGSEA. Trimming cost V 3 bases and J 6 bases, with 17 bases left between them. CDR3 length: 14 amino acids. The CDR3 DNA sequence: TGCAGCGTTGAGGGGGGAGTCCTAAGCTCTGAAGCTTTCTTT. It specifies CSVEGGVLSSEAFF.

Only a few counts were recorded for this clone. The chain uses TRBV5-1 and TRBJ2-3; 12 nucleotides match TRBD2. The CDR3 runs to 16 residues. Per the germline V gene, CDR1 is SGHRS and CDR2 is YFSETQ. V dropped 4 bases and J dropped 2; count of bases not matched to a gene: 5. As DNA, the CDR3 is TGCGCCAGCAGCCAAGGACTAGCGGGGACCACAGATACGCAGTATTTT. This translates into CASSQGLAGTTDTQYF. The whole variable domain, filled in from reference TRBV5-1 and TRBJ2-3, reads KAGVTQTPRYLIKTRGQQVTLSCSPISGHRSVSWYQQTPGQGLQFLFEYFSETQRNKGNFPGRFSGRQFSNSRSEMNVSTLELGDSALYLCASSQGLAGTTDTQYFGPGTRLTVL.

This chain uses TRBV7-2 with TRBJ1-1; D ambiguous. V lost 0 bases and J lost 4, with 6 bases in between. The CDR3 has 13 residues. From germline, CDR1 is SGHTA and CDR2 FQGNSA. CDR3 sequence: CASSLATSTEAFF. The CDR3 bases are TGTGCCAGCAGCTTAGCCACGAGCACTGAAGCTTTCTTT.

In nucleotides, the CDR3 is TGTGCCAGTAGCACAGGGGGCCGTCAGCCCCAGCATTTT. As protein: CASSTGGRQPQHF. The V call is TRBV19, the J call TRBJ1-5, with 9 positions matching TRBD1. After removal of 6 bases from V and 6 bases from J, the junction contained 3 bases not matched to a gene. The CDR3 consists of 13 residues. The germline V gene has CDR1 LNHDA and CDR2 SQIVND (reference sequence).

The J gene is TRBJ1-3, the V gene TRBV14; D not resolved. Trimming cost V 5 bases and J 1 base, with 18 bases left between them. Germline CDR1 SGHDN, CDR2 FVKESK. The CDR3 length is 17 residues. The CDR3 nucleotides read TGTGCCAGCAGCAAACCGGCCTGGGCTGAATCTGGAAACACCATATATTTT. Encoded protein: CASSKPAWAESGNTIYF.

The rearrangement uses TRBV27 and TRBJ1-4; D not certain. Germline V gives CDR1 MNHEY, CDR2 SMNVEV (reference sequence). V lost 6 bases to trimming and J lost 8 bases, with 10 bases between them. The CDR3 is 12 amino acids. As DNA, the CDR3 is TGTGCCAGCAGCAGCACCAGGGAAAAACTGTTTTTT. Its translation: CASSSTREKLFF.

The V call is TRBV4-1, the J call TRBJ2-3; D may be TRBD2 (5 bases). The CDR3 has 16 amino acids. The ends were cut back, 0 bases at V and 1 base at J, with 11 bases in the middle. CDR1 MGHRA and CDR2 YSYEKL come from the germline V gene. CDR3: CASSQEFRAGTDTQYF. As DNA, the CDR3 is TGCGCCAGCAGCCAAGAGTTCAGAGCGGGCACAGATACGCAGTATTTT.

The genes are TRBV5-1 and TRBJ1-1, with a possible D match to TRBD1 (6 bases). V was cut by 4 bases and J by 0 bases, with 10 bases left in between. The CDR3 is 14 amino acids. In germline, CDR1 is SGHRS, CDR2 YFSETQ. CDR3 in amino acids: CASSPTGLNTEAFF. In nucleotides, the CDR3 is TGCGCCAGCAGCCCAACAGGGTTGAACACTGAAGCTTTCTTT.

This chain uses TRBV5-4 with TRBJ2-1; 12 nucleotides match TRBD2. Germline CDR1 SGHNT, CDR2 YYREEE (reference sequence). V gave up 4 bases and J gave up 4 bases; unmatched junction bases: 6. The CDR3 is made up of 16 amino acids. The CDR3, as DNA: TGTGCCAGCAGCGACCGGACTAGCGGGGAATACAATGAGCAGTTCTTC. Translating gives CASSDRTSGEYNEQFF. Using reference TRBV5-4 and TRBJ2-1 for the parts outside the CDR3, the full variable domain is ETGVTQSPTHLIKTRGQQVTLRCSSQSGHNTVSWYQQALGQGPQFIFQYYREEENGRGNFPPRFSGLQFPNYSSELNVNALELDDSALYLCASSDRTSGEYNEQFFGPGTRLTVL.

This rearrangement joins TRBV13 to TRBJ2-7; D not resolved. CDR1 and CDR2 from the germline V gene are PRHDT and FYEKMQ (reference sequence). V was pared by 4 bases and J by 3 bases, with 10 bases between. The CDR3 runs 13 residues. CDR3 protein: CASSSHTYYEQYF. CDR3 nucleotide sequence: TGTGCCAGCAGCTCGCACACGTACTACGAGCAGTACTTC.

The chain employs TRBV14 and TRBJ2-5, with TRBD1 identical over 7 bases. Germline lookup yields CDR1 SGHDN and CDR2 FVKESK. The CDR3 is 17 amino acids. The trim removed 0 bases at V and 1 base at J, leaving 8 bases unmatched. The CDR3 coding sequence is TGTGCCAGCAGCCAAGACATCGGCCGGGACAGCCAAGAGACCCAGTACTTC. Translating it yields CASSQDIGRDSQETQYF. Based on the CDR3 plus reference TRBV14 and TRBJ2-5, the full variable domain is EAGVTQFPSHSVIEKGQTVTLRCDPISGHDNLYWYRRVMGKEIKFLLHFVKESKQDESGMPNNRFLAERTGGTYSTLKVQPAELEDSGVYFCASSQDIGRDSQETQYFGPGTRLLVL.

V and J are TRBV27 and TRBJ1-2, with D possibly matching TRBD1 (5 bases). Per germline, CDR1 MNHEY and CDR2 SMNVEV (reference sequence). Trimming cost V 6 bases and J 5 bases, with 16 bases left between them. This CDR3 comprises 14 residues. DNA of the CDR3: TGTGCCAGCAGCCGGGACTCGACTCCATATGGCTACACCTTC. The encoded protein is CASSRDSTPYGYTF.

The CDR3: CASSLSGGGEQFF. CDR3 DNA sequence: TGTGCCAGCAGCCTTAGCGGGGGAGGGGAGCAGTTCTTC. The chain recombines TRBV7-6 with TRBJ2-1; 9 nucleotides align to TRBD2. This CDR3 contains 13 residues. Germline loops: CDR1 SGHVS, CDR2 FNYEAQ. Unmatched junction bases numbered 6, after V lost 5 bases and J lost 10 bases.

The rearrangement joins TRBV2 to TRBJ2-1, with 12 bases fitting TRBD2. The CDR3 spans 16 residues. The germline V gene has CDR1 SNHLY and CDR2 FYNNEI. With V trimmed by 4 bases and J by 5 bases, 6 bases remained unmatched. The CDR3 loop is CASSGSSGGAHNEQFF. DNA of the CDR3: TGTGCCAGCAGTGGTTCTAGCGGGGGGGCCCACAATGAGCAGTTCTTC.

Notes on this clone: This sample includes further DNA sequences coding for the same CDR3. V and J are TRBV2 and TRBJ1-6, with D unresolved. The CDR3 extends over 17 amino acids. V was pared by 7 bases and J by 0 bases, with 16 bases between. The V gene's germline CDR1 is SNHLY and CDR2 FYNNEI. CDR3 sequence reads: CASIDWETSSYNSPLHF. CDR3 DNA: TGTGCCAGCATAGATTGGGAGACGAGCTCCTATAATTCACCCCTCCACTTT. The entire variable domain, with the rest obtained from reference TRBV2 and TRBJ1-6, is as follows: EPEVTQTPSHQVTQMGQEVILRCVPISNHLYFYWYRQILGQKVEFLVSFYNNEISEKSEIFDDQFSVERPDGSNFTLKIRSTKLEDSAMYFCASIDWETSSYNSPLHFGNGTRLTVT.

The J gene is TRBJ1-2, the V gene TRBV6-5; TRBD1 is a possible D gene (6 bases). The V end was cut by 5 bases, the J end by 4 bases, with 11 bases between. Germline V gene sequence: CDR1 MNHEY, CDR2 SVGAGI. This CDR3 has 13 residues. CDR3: CASSQGQLYGYTF. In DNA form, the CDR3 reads TGTGCCAGCAGTCAAGGACAGCTCTATGGCTACACCTTC.